These T cell receptor beta chains were read from a single sample in a study of T cell responses to AZD1222 COVID-19 vaccine. Produced via immunoSEQ multiplex PCR; TCRdb's table is partial and in-frame only. The data show 77,000 or so clones, around 86% seen once. Sequencing was performed on peripheral blood, taken 28 days after the second AZD1222 dose. The receptors derive from an adult who received the AZD1222 COVID-19 vaccine. Both conserved end residues are part of each CDR3. The order of the fields is V gene, J gene, D gene, clone size, CDR3 protein, CDR3 DNA. A D gene is named only where the DNA matches it firmly. Only part of the rows carry a size: once, few, many, or a class if the clone is expanded.

V gene: TRBV19; J gene: TRBJ1-5; D gene: -; clone size: -; CDR3 protein: CASSMGLAAYSNQPQHF; CDR3 DNA: TGTGCCAGTAGTATGGGATTGGCAGCTTATAGCAATCAGCCCCAGCATTTT
V gene: TRBV11-2; J gene: TRBJ2-3; D gene: -; clone size: -; CDR3 protein: CASSWDRGAVGDTQYF; CDR3 DNA: TGTGCCAGCAGCTGGGATAGGGGGGCCGTGGGGGATACGCAGTATTTT
V gene: TRBV7-3; J gene: TRBJ2-2; D gene: -; clone size: -; CDR3 protein: CASSFRGTGELFF; CDR3 DNA: TGTGCCAGCAGCTTCAGGGGAACCGGGGAGCTGTTTTTT
V gene: TRBV19; J gene: TRBJ2-7; D gene: TRBD2; clone size: -; CDR3 protein: CASSPGGSEQYF; CDR3 DNA: TGTGCCAGTAGTCCGGGGGGGAGCGAGCAGTACTTC
V gene: TRBV12-5; J gene: TRBJ2-2; D gene: -; clone size: -; CDR3 protein: CASGLGATGELFF; CDR3 DNA: TGTGCTAGTGGTTTGGGGGCTACCGGGGAGCTGTTTTTT
V gene: TRBV11-2; J gene: TRBJ2-3; D gene: TRBD2; clone size: -; CDR3 protein: CASSPSTSGGWADTQYF; CDR3 DNA: TGTGCCAGCAGCCCGTCTACTAGCGGGGGTTGGGCAGATACGCAGTATTTT
V gene: TRBV5-4; J gene: TRBJ2-7; D gene: TRBD1; clone size: -; CDR3 protein: CASSLVGRGYEQYF; CDR3 DNA: TGTGCCAGCAGCTTGGTGGGCAGGGGGTACGAGCAGTACTTC
V gene: TRBV28; J gene: TRBJ2-1; D gene: -; clone size: -; CDR3 protein: CASRGIGPRGYNEQFF; CDR3 DNA: TGTGCCAGCAGGGGTATAGGGCCCCGGGGTTACAATGAGCAGTTCTTC
V gene: TRBV29-1; J gene: TRBJ2-5; D gene: TRBD1; clone size: -; CDR3 protein: CSVEPNTGAQETQYF; CDR3 DNA: TGCAGCGTTGAACCCAACACAGGGGCCCAAGAGACCCAGTACTTC
V gene: TRBV11-2; J gene: TRBJ2-3; D gene: TRBD1; clone size: -; CDR3 protein: CASSLRTGFADTQYF; CDR3 DNA: TGTGCCAGCAGCTTAAGGACAGGGTTCGCAGATACGCAGTATTTT
V gene: TRBV19; J gene: TRBJ2-6; D gene: -; clone size: -; CDR3 protein: CASSMSATGANVLTF; CDR3 DNA: TGTGCCAGTAGTATGTCAGCGACTGGGGCCAACGTCCTGACTTTC
V gene: TRBV21-1; J gene: TRBJ2-1; D gene: -; clone size: -; CDR3 protein: CASSNVFRALSYDEQFF; CDR3 DNA: TGTGCCAGCAGCAATGTTTTCCGGGCCCTTTCGTACGATGAGCAGTTCTTC
V gene: TRBV11-2; J gene: TRBJ2-7; D gene: TRBD2; clone size: -; CDR3 protein: CASSLSSSGSYEQYF; CDR3 DNA: TGTGCCAGCAGCTTGTCGTCTAGCGGCTCCTACGAGCAGTACTTC
V gene: TRBV5-1; J gene: TRBJ2-6; D gene: -; clone size: -; CDR3 protein: CASSSLQPGANVLTF; CDR3 DNA: TGCGCCAGCAGCTCGTTGCAGCCTGGGGCCAACGTCCTGACTTTC
V gene: TRBV10-3; J gene: TRBJ1-4; D gene: -; clone size: -; CDR3 protein: CAISESAGRVRKLFF; CDR3 DNA: TGTGCCATCAGTGAGTCGGCAGGCCGGGTACGAAAACTGTTTTTT
V gene: TRBV15; J gene: TRBJ1-2; D gene: -; clone size: once; CDR3 protein: CATSRDKFNYGYTF; CDR3 DNA: TGTGCCACCAGCAGAGATAAGTTTAACTATGGCTACACCTTC
V gene: TRBV7-2; J gene: TRBJ1-2; D gene: -; clone size: -; CDR3 protein: CASSPGQLKSYTF; CDR3 DNA: TGTGCCAGCAGCCCAGGACAGCTTAAGAGCTACACCTTC
V gene: TRBV6-1; J gene: TRBJ2-5; D gene: -; clone size: once; CDR3 protein: CASSEVGPRVQYF; CDR3 DNA: TGTGCCAGCAGTGAAGTGGGCCCTCGCGTCCAGTACTTC
V gene: TRBV3-1/TRBV3-2; J gene: TRBJ1-1; D gene: -; clone size: -; CDR3 protein: CASSSVGTEAFF; CDR3 DNA: TGTGCCAGCAGCTCAGTCGGGACTGAAGCTTTCTTT
V gene: TRBV14; J gene: TRBJ1-1; D gene: -; clone size: -; CDR3 protein: CASSRRGPAPAVGTEAFF; CDR3 DNA: TGTGCCAGCAGCCGTAGGGGTCCAGCGCCGGCGGTGGGTACTGAAGCTTTCTTT
V gene: TRBV9; J gene: TRBJ2-1; D gene: TRBD2; clone size: -; CDR3 protein: CASSVLAGGHEQFF; CDR3 DNA: TGTGCCAGCAGCGTATTAGCGGGGGGCCATGAGCAGTTCTTC